This T cell receptor (beta chain) is from a study of blood T cell repertoires in COVID-19. Measured with immunoSEQ multiplex PCR; TCRdb has only the in-frame clones, and not every one. The data show 350,000 to 450,000 clones, about 88% seen once. The CDR3 spans 12 residues. V lost 3 bases to trimming and J lost 2 bases, with 5 bases between them. The V gene's germline CDR1 is SGDLS and CDR2 YYNGEE. The sequence was obtained from a woman aged 55-75 years with COVID-19, enrolled during active disease. The V and J genes are TRBV9 and TRBJ1-1, with D unresolved. The specimen sequenced was peripheral blood. The CDR3 reads CASSDLNTEAFF. The DNA for the CDR3 is TGTGCCAGCAGCGATTTAAACACTGAAGCTTTCTTT.